The TCR beta chain under discussion was sequenced for a study of T cells after yellow fever vaccination. This clonotype was counted a few times. Its antigen is as yet unknown. Study results and limitations: CD4 and CD8 compartments shared a small share of clonotypes, likely from convergent recombination.

TCRdb processed the 5' RACE reads anew with MiXCR; each CDR3 protein has one entry. The sample consists of about 50,000 distinct CDR3 sequences, about 7.9% of them appearing once. Trimming removed 6 bases at V and 7 bases at J, with 12 bases between. Germline V gene lookup returns CDR1 KGHSH and CDR2 LQKENI. The CDR3 sequence is 13 residues long. The source is a young man who received the YFV17D yellow fever vaccine. Sequences were derived from CD8+ T cells sorted from PBMCs, sampled less than 18 days after the first yellow fever vaccination. The chain employs TRBV18 and TRBJ1-4; D perhaps matches TRBD1 (6 bases). CDR3 DNA sequence: TGTGCCAGCTCGGATGGACAGCCTGAAAAACTGTTTTTT. This gives the protein CASSDGQPEKLFF.